The 23 T cell receptor beta chains given below trace back to one sample, sequenced in a study of T cell responses to AZD1222 COVID-19 vaccine. The method was immunoSEQ multiplex PCR; TCRdb's version includes in-frame clones alone and lacks a portion of them. Among around 60,000 clones listed, 80% to 95% were seen once. Material: peripheral blood, obtained 28 days after the second dose of the MenACWY control vaccine. Source of these receptors: an adult who received the MenACWY meningococcal vaccine as a control.

The count of this clone is one. The chain uses TRBV30 and TRBJ1-2; 8 bases are shared with TRBD1. Germline V lookup: CDR1 GTSNPN, CDR2 SVGIG (reference sequence). This CDR3 is built from 15 residues. V lost 1 base, J lost 3 bases, and 7 bases stayed unmatched. CDR3 residues: CAWSAKDRDYYGYTF. CDR3 nucleotide sequence: TGTGCCTGGAGTGCCAAGGACAGGGACTACTATGGCTACACCTTC.

The V call is TRBV2, the J call TRBJ1-3; D might be TRBD1 (6 bases). The CDR3 has 19 amino acids. V was trimmed by 7 bases and J by 0 bases, leaving 25 bases between them. The germline V gene encodes CDR1 SNHLY and CDR2 FYNNEI. The CDR3 bases are TGTGCCAGCACCCAAACTTCTCGGACAGCTCAGATCTCTGGAAACACCATATATTTT. The encoded protein is CASTQTSRTAQISGNTIYF. The variable domain in full, completed from reference TRBV2 and TRBJ1-3, reads EPEVTQTPSHQVTQMGQEVILRCVPISNHLYFYWYRQILGQKVEFLVSFYNNEISEKSEIFDDQFSVERPDGSNFTLKIRSTKLEDSAMYFCASTQTSRTAQISGNTIYFGEGSWLTVV.

The chain employs TRBV25-1 and TRBJ2-2; no definite D call. Trimming stripped 8 bases from V and 0 bases from J, with 10 bases between. Germline assignment: CDR1 MGHDK and CDR2 SYGVNS. This CDR3 region has 14 residues. The CDR3 DNA reads TGTGCCAGCGCGGCGGCGGCGAACACCGGGGAGCTGTTTTTT. It specifies CASAAAANTGELFF.

J is TRBJ2-5 and V is TRBV2, with D perhaps matching TRBD2 (5 bases). V gave up 7 bases and J gave up 5 bases, with 11 bases separating them. The germline V gene encodes CDR1 SNHLY and CDR2 FYNNEI. CDR3 size: 12 residues. The CDR3 region has the DNA TGTGCCAGCACCGCGGGCCGTGAGACCCAGTACTTC. Translated: CASTAGRETQYF.

This chain links TRBV5-5 with TRBJ1-2, with 7 bases that match TRBD1. Germline lookup yields CDR1 SGHKS and CDR2 YYEKEE (reference sequence). V shed 0 bases, J shed 4 bases, and the junction held 6 bases outside the gene matches. The CDR3 is 15 amino acids. CDR3: CASSLVAGTVYGYTF. The CDR3 bases are TGTGCCAGCAGCTTGGTTGCGGGGACAGTCTATGGCTACACCTTC.

CDR3 protein: CASSLGATEAFF. The CDR3 region has the DNA TGTGCCAGCAGCTTAGGAGCTACTGAAGCTTTCTTT. The rearrangement uses TRBV7-9 and TRBJ1-1; the D is unclear. The germline CDR1 and CDR2 sequences are SEHNR and FQNEAQ (reference sequence). The CDR3 runs to 12 residues. The V end was cut by 1 base, the J end by 5 bases, with 5 bases between.

This rearrangement joins TRBV11-2 to TRBJ2-1; 11 bases match TRBD2. Germline V CDR1 and CDR2: SGHAT, FQNNGV. CDR3 length: 16 residues. V lost 2 bases and J lost 7; bases outside the gene matches: 7. The CDR3 spells CASSLSRLAGGNEQFF. The CDR3, as DNA: TGTGCCAGCAGCTTAAGTAGGTTAGCGGGGGGGAATGAGCAGTTCTTC.

The J gene is TRBJ2-2, the V gene TRBV5-4; 10 bases line up with TRBD2. Per the germline V gene, CDR1 is SGHNT and CDR2 is YYREEE (reference sequence). V was clipped by 2 bases and J by 4 bases; unmatched bases: 5. This CDR3 has 16 amino acids. The CDR3 sequence: CASSLAGGRPTGELFF. The DNA of the CDR3 is TGTGCCAGCAGCTTAGCGGGAGGGAGACCCACCGGGGAGCTGTTTTTT.

This chain connects TRBV5-6 to TRBJ1-3, with unresolved D. The ends were cut back, 1 base at V and 4 bases at J, with 12 bases in the middle. Germline V gene sequence: CDR1 SGHDT, CDR2 YYEEEE. The CDR3 extends over 15 amino acids. DNA of the CDR3: TGTGCCAGCAGCTTGATGGTAGCAGGAGGAAACACCATATATTTT. It yields the protein CASSLMVAGGNTIYF.

The CDR3 protein is CASSLGQGAGSNQPQHF. The CDR3 DNA reads TGTGCCAGCAGCTTGGGACAGGGGGCCGGGAGCAATCAGCCCCAGCATTTT. The chain links TRBV7-2 to TRBJ1-5; 12 bases agree with TRBD1. There are 17 residues in the CDR3. V lost 3 bases, J lost 1 base, and 4 bases stayed unmatched. Germline V gene data show CDR1 as SGHTA and CDR2 as FQGNSA.

V gene TRBV5-8 combines with J gene TRBJ2-3; weak D call: TRBD1 (6 bases). Trimming took 4 bases from V and 0 from J, leaving 12 bases between them. From germline, CDR1 is SGHTS and CDR2 YDEGEE. The CDR3 contains 15 residues. The CDR3 sequence is CASSPLGGSTDTQYF. CDR3 DNA: TGTGCCAGCAGCCCCTTAGGGGGTAGCACAGATACGCAGTATTTT.

The chain has TRBV10-3 and TRBJ1-6; TRBD1 is a possible D gene (6 bases). CDR3 length: 14 residues. Trimming stripped 7 bases from V and 5 bases from J, with 12 bases between. Germline V CDR1 and CDR2: ENHRY, SYGVKD. This chain's CDR3 is CAIKAGADNSPLHF. As DNA, the CDR3 is TGTGCCATCAAAGCAGGGGCAGATAATTCACCCCTCCACTTT.

The chain is built from TRBV5-4 and TRBJ2-1; a possible D gene is TRBD2 (6 bases). CDR1 and CDR2 from the germline V gene are SGHNT and YYREEE (reference sequence). The CDR3 is 14 amino acids. Trimming stripped 0 bases from V and 5 bases from J, with 9 bases between. CDR3 region: CASSLALADNEQFF. CDR3 DNA sequence: TGTGCCAGCAGCTTGGCACTAGCTGACAATGAGCAGTTCTTC. The complete variable domain, with remaining parts taken from reference TRBV5-4 and TRBJ2-1, reads ETGVTQSPTHLIKTRGQQVTLRCSSQSGHNTVSWYQQALGQGPQFIFQYYREEENGRGNFPPRFSGLQFPNYSSELNVNALELDDSALYLCASSLALADNEQFFGPGTRLTVL.

This clone has only one observation. The genes are TRBV11-2 and TRBJ2-7; 8 nucleotides line up with TRBD1. The J segment lost 3 bases and the V segment lost 0 bases, leaving 4 bases of the junction unmatched. The CDR3 covers 15 residues. Germline CDR1 reads SGHAT; CDR2 reads FQNNGV. DNA for the CDR3: TGTGCCAGCAGCTTAGATCGGGGACAGGACTACGAGCAGTACTTC. Translation gives CASSLDRGQDYEQYF.

This chain links TRBV4-1 with TRBJ2-7; 10 bases are shared with TRBD1. V was pared by 4 bases and J by 6 bases, with 9 bases of the junction left unmatched. Germline V gene sequence: CDR1 MGHRA, CDR2 YSYEKL. The CDR3 spans 15 residues. CDR3 region: CASSPGQGPMAEQYF. In DNA, the CDR3 is TGCGCCAGCAGCCCGGGACAGGGGCCCATGGCCGAGCAGTACTTC.

The gene calls are TRBV5-1 and TRBJ1-5; D perhaps matches TRBD1 (6 bases). V lost 10 bases and J lost 1, with 18 bases in between. Germline V gives CDR1 SGHRS, CDR2 YFSETQ. The CDR3 extends over 15 amino acids. This CDR3 is CARGRGKMSNQPQHF. CDR3 in DNA: TGCGCCCGGGGGAGGGGGAAGATGAGCAATCAGCCCCAGCATTTT.

The chain employs TRBV2 and TRBJ1-2; D possibly corresponds to TRBD1 (5 bases). With 2 bases removed from V and 2 bases from J, the gap between germline ends came to 12 bases. The CDR3 covers 15 residues. Per the germline V gene, CDR1 is SNHLY and CDR2 is FYNNEI. The CDR3 DNA reads TGTGCCAGCAGTGAAATCGCTCGACAGAACTATGGCTACACCTTC. Its translation: CASSEIARQNYGYTF.

The chain uses TRBV7-9 and TRBJ2-7; 10 bases align to TRBD2. The CDR3 totals 15 residues. The ends lost 2 bases at V and 9 bases at J; junction bases unmatched: 10. CDR1 SEHNR and CDR2 FQNEAQ come from the germline V gene (reference sequence). The CDR3 sequence: CASSLRGPSGSRQYF. The CDR3 nucleotides read TGTGCCAGCAGCTTACGGGGTCCTAGCGGGAGTCGGCAGTACTTC.

The rearrangement links TRBV28 to TRBJ1-1, with unresolved D. The CDR3 extends over 15 amino acids. Germline loops: CDR1 MDHEN, CDR2 SYDVKM. Trimming took off 8 bases at V and 7 bases at J, with 23 bases between the two ends. The CDR3 spells CASAQPMGRMYEAFF. In DNA form, the CDR3 reads TGTGCCAGCGCTCAGCCTATGGGGAGAATGTATGAAGCTTTCTTT.

The CDR3 is CAISERRMLAVYEQYF. CDR3 bases: TGTGCCATCAGCGAAAGGAGGATGCTAGCGGTCTACGAGCAGTACTTC. This sequence joins TRBV10-3 and TRBJ2-7; TRBD2 matches 7 bases. V gave up 6 bases and J gave up 3 bases; unmatched junction bases: 14. The CDR3 spans 16 residues. Per the germline V gene, CDR1 is ENHRY and CDR2 is SYGVKD.

This chain connects TRBV2 to TRBJ2-5, with TRBD1 as a possible D gene (5 bases). The CDR3 has 12 residues. Per germline, CDR1 SNHLY and CDR2 FYNNEI. V was pared by 11 bases and J by 6 bases, with 16 bases between. CDR3 nucleotide sequence: TGTGCCTTTAGCAGGGCGGTGCAGACCCAGTACTTC. Its protein product is CAFSRAVQTQYF.

V and J are TRBV11-2 and TRBJ2-2; D may match TRBD1 or TRBD2 (7 bases each). Deletions cut 8 bases from V and 4 bases from J, with 17 bases between. The CDR3 loop spans 15 amino acids. The germline CDR1 and CDR2 sequences are SGHAT and FQNNGV. Here the CDR3 DNA reads TGTGCCAGCGCGGGGGTGAGGGGGCCCACCGGGGAGCTGTTTTTT. The encoded protein is CASAGVRGPTGELFF.

This chain connects TRBV15 to TRBJ2-7; D is undetermined. V was shortened by 3 bases and J by 0 bases, with 9 bases between the two germline ends. Germline-derived CDR1 and CDR2 are LNHNV and YYDKDF (reference sequence). This CDR3 comprises 14 residues. This CDR3 is CATSRSQSSYEQYF. The CDR3 DNA follows: TGTGCCACCAGCAGGTCCCAGAGCTCCTACGAGCAGTACTTC.